This T cell receptor beta chain was sequenced for a study of T-cell memory formation after mild COVID-19. Germline values: CDR1 SGHDN, CDR2 FVKESK. The CDR3 is 16 residues long. V shed 4 bases, J shed 1 base, and the junction held 7 bases outside the gene matches. TCRdb recomputed calls from the 5' RACE reads with MiXCR, one row per CDR3 protein. The sample lists around 130,000 distinct CDR3 sequences, about 6.5% seen once, with around 2% in the top ten. This clonotype came up a few times. This sequence originates from an adult woman who had mild COVID-19 (a few samples of this study predate the infection). Cell type and time point are not known. The chain couples TRBV14 to TRBJ1-3, with 7 bases aligning to TRBD1. The sample taken for sequencing was PBMCs or a T cell subset sorted from them (not recorded which). The CDR3 DNA reads TGTGCCAGCAGCCGCCAGGGACAGCCTTCTGGAAACACCATATATTTT. Amino acid sequence: CASSRQGQPSGNTIYF.